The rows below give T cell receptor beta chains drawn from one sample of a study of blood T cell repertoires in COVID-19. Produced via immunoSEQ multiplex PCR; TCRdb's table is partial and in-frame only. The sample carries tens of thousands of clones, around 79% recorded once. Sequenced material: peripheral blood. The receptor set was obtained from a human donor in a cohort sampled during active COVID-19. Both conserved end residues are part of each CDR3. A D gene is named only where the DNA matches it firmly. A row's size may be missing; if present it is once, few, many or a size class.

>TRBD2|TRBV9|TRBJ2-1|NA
TGTGCCAGCAGCGTCGGGACTAGCGGCGGTGAGCAGTTCTTC
CASSVGTSGGEQFF
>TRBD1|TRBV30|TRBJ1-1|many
TGTGCCTGGAGACAGGGGTACACTGAAGCTTTCTTT
CAWRQGYTEAFF
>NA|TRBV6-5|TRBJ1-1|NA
TGTGCCAGCAGGGACAACTTCGGGAGCACTGAAGCTTTCTTT
CASRDNFGSTEAFF
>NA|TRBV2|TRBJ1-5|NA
TGTGCCAGCAGTGAAGCGGCGGGGAGAGATCAGCCCCAGCATTTT
CASSEAAGRDQPQHF
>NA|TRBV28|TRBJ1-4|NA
TGTGCCAGCAGTTTTTTTCGGGGAACTAATGAAAAACTGTTTTTT
CASSFFRGTNEKLFF
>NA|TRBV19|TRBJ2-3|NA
TGTGCCAGTAGCAACACAGATACGCAGTATTTT
CASSNTDTQYF
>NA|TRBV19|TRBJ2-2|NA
TGTGCCAGTAGTCAAGGGGTCCCCGGGGAGCTGTTTTTT
CASSQGVPGELFF
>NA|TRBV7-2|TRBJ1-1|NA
TGTGCCAGCAGCCCGACAAGTCTGAACACTGAAGCTTTCTTT
CASSPTSLNTEAFF
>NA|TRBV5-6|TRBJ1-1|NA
TGTGCCAGCAGCACTAAGAGGACAGTGAACACTGAAGCTTTCTTT
CASSTKRTVNTEAFF
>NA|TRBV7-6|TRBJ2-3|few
TGTGCCAGCAGCTTCCTACCGAAGACCGCAGGACACCTCACAGATACGCAGTATTTT
CASSFLPKTAGHLTDTQYF
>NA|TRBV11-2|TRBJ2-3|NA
TGTGCCAGCAGCTCGGGTCTTTCGGGGGATACGCAGTATTTT
CASSSGLSGDTQYF
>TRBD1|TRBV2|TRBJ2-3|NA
TGTGCCAGCACCCGGGACAGGGGTGATACGCAGTATTTT
CASTRDRGDTQYF
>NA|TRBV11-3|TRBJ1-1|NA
TGTGCCAGCAGCTTATCCGGGAACACTGAAGCTTTCTTT
CASSLSGNTEAFF
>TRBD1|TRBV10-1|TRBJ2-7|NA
TGCGCCAGCAGTGATCGAGGGACAGGTGATTCCTACGAGCAGTACTTC
CASSDRGTGDSYEQYF
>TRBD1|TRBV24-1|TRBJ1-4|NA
TGTGCCACCAGTGATTCACTAGGGGGCCTCCCTGTTGCAACTAATGAAAAACTGTTTTTT
CATSDSLGGLPVATNEKLFF
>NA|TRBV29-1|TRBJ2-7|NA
TGCAGCGCCCTTACAAGCTCCTACGAGCAGTACTTC
CSALTSSYEQYF
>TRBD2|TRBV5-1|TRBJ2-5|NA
TGCGCCAGCAGCCCCACGACTAGCGGGAGTACTGAGACCCAGTACTTC
CASSPTTSGSTETQYF
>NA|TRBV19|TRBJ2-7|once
TGTGCCAGTGGTGACAGATCCTACGAGCAGTACTTC
CASGDRSYEQYF